This record covers a single T cell receptor (beta chain). Its antigen is unidentified. This sample was taken from a study of PD-1 blockade in mismatch repair-deficient tumors. Study overall: Patients had about 13 mismatch repair-deficient cancer types and were previously treated and progressing.

The repertoire was sequenced with immunoSEQ multiplex PCR; TCRdb's copy has only in-frame clones and lacks some. The sample has 20,000 to 25,000 clones; approximately 85% are singletons. The CDR3 is 13 amino acids. Germline CDR1 LNHNV, CDR2 YYDKDF (reference sequence). V was pared by 0 bases and J by 4 bases, with 6 bases between. Study-wide findings and caveats: Tumor-resident clones, often absent from pretreatment blood, expanded after pembrolizumab and then contracted.

PCR or immunohistochemistry showed mismatch repair deficiency in every enrolled patient. Three pembrolizumab responders had their TCRs sequenced. The clonotype comes from an adult with mismatch repair-deficient cancer. The sample here was peripheral blood, taken 2 weeks after starting pembrolizumab. The chain combines TRBV15 with TRBJ1-2; no firm D call. The CDR3 sequence: CATSRDGLYGYTF. CDR3 coding DNA: TGTGCCACCAGCAGAGACGGCCTCTATGGCTACACCTTC.